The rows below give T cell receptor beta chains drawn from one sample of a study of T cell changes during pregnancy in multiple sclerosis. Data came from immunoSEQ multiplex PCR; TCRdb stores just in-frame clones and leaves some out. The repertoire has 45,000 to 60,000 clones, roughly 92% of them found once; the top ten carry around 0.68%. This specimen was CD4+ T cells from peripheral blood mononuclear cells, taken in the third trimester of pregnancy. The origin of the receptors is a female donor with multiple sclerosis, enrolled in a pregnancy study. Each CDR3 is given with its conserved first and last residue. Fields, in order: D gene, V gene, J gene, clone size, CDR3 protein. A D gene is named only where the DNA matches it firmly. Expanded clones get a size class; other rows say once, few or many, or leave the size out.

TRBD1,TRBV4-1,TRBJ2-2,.,CASSQFDRGNTGELFF
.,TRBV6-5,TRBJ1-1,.,CASAYSIMNTEAFF
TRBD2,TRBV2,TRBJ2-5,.,CASSQWTSGSQETQYF
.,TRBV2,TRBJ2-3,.,CASSLAAPEVTQYF
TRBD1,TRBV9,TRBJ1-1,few,CASSESRTGRMNTEAFF
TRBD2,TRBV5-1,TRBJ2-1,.,CASSLSTSGRYNEQFF
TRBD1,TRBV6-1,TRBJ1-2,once,CASSEGQGGALYGYTF
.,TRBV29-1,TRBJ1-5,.,CSAAGDLNQPQHF
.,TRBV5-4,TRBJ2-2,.,CASSLRQGNTGELFF
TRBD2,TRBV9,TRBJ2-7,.,CASSPGGGSLEQYF
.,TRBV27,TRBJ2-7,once,CATRSGNGPYEQYF
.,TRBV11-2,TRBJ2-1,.,CASSPQGGDSNEQFF
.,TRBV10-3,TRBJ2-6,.,CAITAGANVLTF
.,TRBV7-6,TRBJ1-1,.,CASSLGPGQLNTEAFF
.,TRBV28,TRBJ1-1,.,CASSPAGRDTEAFF
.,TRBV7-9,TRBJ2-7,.,CASSSYTAYEQYF
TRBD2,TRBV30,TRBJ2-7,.,CAWSPIGTSVYEQYF